This T cell receptor (beta chain) appears in the sequencing data of a study of blood T cell repertoires in COVID-19. At the level of the study: Italy, Spain and the United States were the sources of the convalescent and acute COVID-19 samples. Nucleic acid was either cDNA or gDNA, and it came from T cells, B-cell-depleted T cells, or PBMCs.

Per the authors' pipeline: Estimated nucleated cell counts came from reference gene primer amplification. Libraries were prepared by immunoSEQ multiplex PCR; TCRdb keeps only in-frame clonotypes and omits some of them. V, J and clone size are taken as reported in that table, and D and trimming were inferred from the DNA itself. This table holds 110,000 or so clones, about 90% found once. Sequences were obtained from peripheral blood. This clonotype was obtained from a man in his 70s who had recovered from COVID-19.

CDR3 in DNA: TGTGCCAGCAGTTTGATGGCGGGTTCACCCCTCCACTTT. Its translation is CASSLMAGSPLHF. J is TRBJ1-6 and V is TRBV27; D gene ambiguous. The V end was cut by 3 bases, the J end by 9 bases, with 9 bases between. The CDR3 spans 13 residues. Germline loops: CDR1 MNHEY, CDR2 SMNVEV (reference sequence).